The 11 T cell receptor beta chains given below trace back to one sample, sequenced in a study of shared clonotypes between healthy human individuals. The assay was immunoSEQ multiplex PCR, and TCRdb's table has in-frame clones only and misses some. The data contain about 670,000 clones, about three quarters of them singletons. The sequenced sample was memory CD4+ T cells sorted from blood. Documented subset: CD45RA-negative fraction. These receptors were collected from a woman aged 30 to 39 in good health.

The chain combines TRBV6-1 with TRBJ1-1; D perhaps matches TRBD1 (6 bases). Germline-derived CDR1 and CDR2 are MNHNS and SASEGT. CDR3 size: 15 residues. Trimming took off 6 bases at V and 2 bases at J, with 16 bases between the two ends. This chain's CDR3 is CASRKITQGNTEAFF. The CDR3 DNA follows: TGTGCCAGCAGGAAAATCACACAGGGTAACACTGAAGCTTTCTTT.

DNA for the CDR3: TGTGCCAGCAGCTGGAATATCGCGGGGTTCAACGAGCAGTACTTC. This encodes CASSWNIAGFNEQYF. The chain combines TRBV5-4 with TRBJ2-7, with a weak D call TRBD2 (6 bases). The CDR3 loop spans 15 amino acids. Germline lookup yields CDR1 SGHNT and CDR2 YYREEE (reference sequence). V was trimmed by 3 bases and J by 5 bases, leaving 18 bases between them.

The gene calls are TRBV4-1 and TRBJ2-4; D not resolved. CDR3 length equals 17 residues. Germline V gene lookup returns CDR1 MGHRA and CDR2 YSYEKL. Trimming took off 2 bases at V and 0 bases at J, with 14 bases between the two ends. The CDR3, as DNA: TGCGCCAGCAGCCAACGGTTTGATAATCTAGCCAAAAACATTCAGTACTTC. It translates to CASSQRFDNLAKNIQYF.

This chain joins TRBV4-1 and TRBJ2-3, with 9 positions matching TRBD1. Germline V gene lookup returns CDR1 MGHRA and CDR2 YSYEKL. The V segment lost 4 bases and the J segment 0 bases; nucleotides outside the gene matches: 5. The CDR3 loop spans 16 amino acids. This CDR3 reads CASSLGTGSSTDTQYF. CDR3 nucleotide sequence: TGCGCCAGCAGCCTGGGGACAGGGTCTAGCACAGATACGCAGTATTTT.

This clone was seen more than once but under ten times. The chain has TRBV2 and TRBJ2-4, with 14 bases matching TRBD2. CDR1 SNHLY and CDR2 FYNNEI come from the germline V gene. V was pared by 8 bases and J by 8 bases, with 5 bases of the junction left unmatched. This CDR3 is 14 amino acids long. CDR3 coding DNA: TGTGCCAGCTGGACTAGCGGGAGGTTGGACATTCAGTACTTC. It encodes CASWTSGRLDIQYF. The entire variable domain, with the rest obtained from reference TRBV2 and TRBJ2-4, is as follows: EPEVTQTPSHQVTQMGQEVILRCVPISNHLYFYWYRQILGQKVEFLVSFYNNEISEKSEIFDDQFSVERPDGSNFTLKIRSTKLEDSAMYFCASWTSGRLDIQYFGAGTRLSVL.

J is TRBJ1-4 and V is TRBV2; possible D gene TRBD1, 6 bases. V was cut by 4 bases and J by 8 bases, with 14 bases left in between. This CDR3 region has 14 residues. CDR1 SNHLY and CDR2 FYNNEI come from the germline V gene. The DNA of the CDR3 is TGTGCCAGCAGTGGAAACACAGGGAGCGAAAAACTGTTTTTT. Encoded protein: CASSGNTGSEKLFF.

The chain uses TRBV5-1 and TRBJ1-1; TRBD1 matches at 7 bases. CDR1 SGHRS and CDR2 YFSETQ come from the germline V gene. J gave up 5 bases and V 2 bases, and 9 bases lay outside the gene matches. CDR3 length: 15 residues. The CDR3 sequence: CASSFTTGVGTEAFF. The DNA for the CDR3 is TGCGCCAGCAGCTTTACCACAGGGGTGGGGACTGAAGCTTTCTTT. The variable domain in full, with the rest retrieved from reference TRBV5-1 and TRBJ1-1, is KAGVTQTPRYLIKTRGQQVTLSCSPISGHRSVSWYQQTPGQGLQFLFEYFSETQRNKGNFPGRFSGRQFSNSRSEMNVSTLELGDSALYLCASSFTTGVGTEAFFGQGTRLTVV.

This chain uses TRBV2 with TRBJ2-1; D call uncertain. V lost 6 bases, J lost 8 bases, and 11 bases lay in between. Germline V CDR1 and CDR2: SNHLY, FYNNEI. The CDR3 runs 12 residues. CDR3 amino acids: CASSPSHDEQFF. The CDR3 DNA reads TGTGCCAGCAGCCCAAGTCACGATGAGCAGTTCTTC.

The chain joins TRBV11-3 to TRBJ1-4; D ambiguous. The V end lost 5 bases, the J end lost 3 bases, and 16 bases lay between the germline ends. Per the germline V gene, CDR1 is SGHNT and CDR2 is YENEEA. This CDR3 comprises 16 residues. In DNA, the CDR3 is TGTGCCAGCAGCCGTTCCCCAGCGGATCCTAATGAAAAACTGTTTTTT. Translated: CASSRSPADPNEKLFF.

The V and J genes are TRBV19 and TRBJ2-5; 9 bases align to TRBD2. V trimming: 2 bases; J trimming: 5 bases; junction bases outside the gene matches: 6. The CDR3 runs 15 residues. Germline CDR1 is LNHDA and CDR2 is SQIVND (reference sequence). The chain's CDR3 is CASSILAGIGETQYF. The CDR3 region has the DNA TGTGCCAGTAGTATACTAGCGGGAATTGGTGAGACCCAGTACTTC.

The chain joins TRBV5-1 to TRBJ2-5, with D possibly called TRBD1 or TRBD2 (5 bases each). Germline CDR1 and CDR2: SGHRS and YFSETQ. The CDR3 is made up of 15 amino acids. V lost 0 bases and J 4 bases, leaving 13 bases between the germline ends. In DNA form, the CDR3 reads TGCGCCAGCAGCTTGGGATTGGGGGTCCCAGAGACCCAGTACTTC. The encoded protein is CASSLGLGVPETQYF.